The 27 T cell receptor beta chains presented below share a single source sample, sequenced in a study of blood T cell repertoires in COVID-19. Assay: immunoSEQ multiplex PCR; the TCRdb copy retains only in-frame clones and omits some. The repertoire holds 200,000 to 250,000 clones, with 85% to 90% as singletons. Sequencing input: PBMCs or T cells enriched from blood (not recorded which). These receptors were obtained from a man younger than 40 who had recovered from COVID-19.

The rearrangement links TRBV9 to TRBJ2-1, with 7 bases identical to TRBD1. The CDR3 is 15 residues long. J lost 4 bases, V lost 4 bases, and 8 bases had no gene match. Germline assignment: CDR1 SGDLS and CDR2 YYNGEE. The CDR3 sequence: CASSTTGTVYNEQFF. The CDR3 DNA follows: TGTGCCAGCAGCACCACCGGGACAGTATACAATGAGCAGTTCTTC.

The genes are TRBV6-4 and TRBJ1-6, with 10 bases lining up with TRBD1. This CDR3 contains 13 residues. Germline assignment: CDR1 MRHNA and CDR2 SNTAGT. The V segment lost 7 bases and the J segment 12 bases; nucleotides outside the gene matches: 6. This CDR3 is CASTRQGAIPLHF. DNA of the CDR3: TGTGCCAGCACAAGACAGGGGGCGATACCCCTCCACTTT.

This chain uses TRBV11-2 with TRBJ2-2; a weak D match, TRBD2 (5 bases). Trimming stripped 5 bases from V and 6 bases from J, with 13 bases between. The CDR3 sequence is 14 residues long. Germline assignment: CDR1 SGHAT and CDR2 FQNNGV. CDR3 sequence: CASSRQGSPGELFF. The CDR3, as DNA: TGTGCCAGCAGCCGACAAGGGAGTCCCGGGGAGCTGTTTTTT.

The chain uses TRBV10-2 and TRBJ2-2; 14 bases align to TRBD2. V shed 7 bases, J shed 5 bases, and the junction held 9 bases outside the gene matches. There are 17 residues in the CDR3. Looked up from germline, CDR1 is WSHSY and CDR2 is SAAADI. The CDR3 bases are TGCGCCAGCACTGGGACTAGCGGGAGTATGGGGACCGGGGAGCTGTTTTTT. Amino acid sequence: CASTGTSGSMGTGELFF.

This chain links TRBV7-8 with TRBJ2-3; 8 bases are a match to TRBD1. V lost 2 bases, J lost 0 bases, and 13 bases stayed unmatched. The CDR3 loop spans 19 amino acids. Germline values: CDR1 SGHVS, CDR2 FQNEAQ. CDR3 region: CASSLSSETGATSTDTQYF. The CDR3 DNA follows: TGTGCCAGCAGCTTAAGTTCGGAGACAGGGGCTACTAGCACAGATACGCAGTATTTT.

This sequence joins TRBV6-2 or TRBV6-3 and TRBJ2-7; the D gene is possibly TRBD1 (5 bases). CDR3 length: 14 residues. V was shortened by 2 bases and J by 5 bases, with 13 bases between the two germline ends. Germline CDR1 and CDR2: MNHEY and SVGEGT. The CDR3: CASSYVVSGHEQYF. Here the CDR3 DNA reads TGTGCCAGCAGTTACGTCGTCTCAGGGCACGAGCAGTACTTC.

The CDR3 here is CASSLGLQGTDTQYF. The CDR3, as DNA: TGTGCCAGCAGCTTGGGATTACAAGGCACAGATACGCAGTATTTT. V gene TRBV5-8 combines with J gene TRBJ2-3; D remains ambiguous. V lost 0 bases, J lost 1 base, and 9 bases lay in between. There are 15 residues in the CDR3. Germline values: CDR1 SGHTS, CDR2 YDEGEE.

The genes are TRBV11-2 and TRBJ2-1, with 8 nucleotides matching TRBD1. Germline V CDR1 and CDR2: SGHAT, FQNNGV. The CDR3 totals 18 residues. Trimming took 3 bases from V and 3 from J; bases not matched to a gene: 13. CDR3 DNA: TGTGCCAGCAGCTTTCTAACCCTAACAGGGGGGCTCTACAATGAGCAGTTCTTC. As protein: CASSFLTLTGGLYNEQFF.

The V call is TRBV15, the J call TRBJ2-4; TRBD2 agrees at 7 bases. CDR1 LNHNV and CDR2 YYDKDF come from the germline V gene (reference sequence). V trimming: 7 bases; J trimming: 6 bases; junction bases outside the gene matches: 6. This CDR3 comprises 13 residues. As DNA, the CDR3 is TGTGCCACCACCGCAGCGGGGACAAACATTCAGTACTTC. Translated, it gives CATTAAGTNIQYF.

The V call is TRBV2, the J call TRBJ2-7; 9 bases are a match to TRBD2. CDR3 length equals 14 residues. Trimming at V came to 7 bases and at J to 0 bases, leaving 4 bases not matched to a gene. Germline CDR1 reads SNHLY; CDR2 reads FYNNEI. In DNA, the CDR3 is TGTGCCAGCACAACTAGCGGGTACTCCTACGAGCAGTACTTC. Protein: CASTTSGYSYEQYF.

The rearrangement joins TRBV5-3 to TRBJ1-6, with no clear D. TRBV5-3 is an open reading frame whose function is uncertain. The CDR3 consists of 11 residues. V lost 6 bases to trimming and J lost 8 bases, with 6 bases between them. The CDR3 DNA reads TGTGCCAGAATTCTAGATTCACCCCTCCACTTT. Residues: CARILDSPLHF.

The CDR3 sequence: CASSLQVGNQPQHF. The CDR3 DNA reads as TGTGCCAGCAGCTTACAGGTTGGCAATCAGCCCCAGCATTTT. This rearrangement joins TRBV7-2 to TRBJ1-5; no firm D call. This CDR3 is 14 amino acids long. Germline CDR1 SGHTA, CDR2 FQGNSA. The germline V and J ends were trimmed by 2 bases and 2 bases, with 7 bases remaining between them.

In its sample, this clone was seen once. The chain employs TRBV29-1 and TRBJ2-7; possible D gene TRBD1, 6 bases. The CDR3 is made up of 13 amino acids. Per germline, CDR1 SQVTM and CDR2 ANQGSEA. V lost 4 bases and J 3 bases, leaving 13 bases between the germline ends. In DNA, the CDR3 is TGCAGCGTTGGGGGGCTAGTAGTCTACGAGCAGTACTTC. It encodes CSVGGLVVYEQYF.

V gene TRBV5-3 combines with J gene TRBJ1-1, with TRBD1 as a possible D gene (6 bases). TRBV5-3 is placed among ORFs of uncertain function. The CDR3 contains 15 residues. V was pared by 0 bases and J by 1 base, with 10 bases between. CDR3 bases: TGTGCCAGAAGCTTGGTACAGGGAAGGAACACTGAAGCTTTCTTT. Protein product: CARSLVQGRNTEAFF.

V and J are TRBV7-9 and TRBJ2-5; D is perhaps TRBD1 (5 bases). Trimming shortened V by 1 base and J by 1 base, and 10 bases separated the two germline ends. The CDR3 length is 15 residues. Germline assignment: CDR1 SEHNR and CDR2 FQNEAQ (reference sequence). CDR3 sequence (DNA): TGTGCCAGCAGCTTAGGTCGACAGAGCCAAGAGACCCAGTACTTC. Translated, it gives CASSLGRQSQETQYF.

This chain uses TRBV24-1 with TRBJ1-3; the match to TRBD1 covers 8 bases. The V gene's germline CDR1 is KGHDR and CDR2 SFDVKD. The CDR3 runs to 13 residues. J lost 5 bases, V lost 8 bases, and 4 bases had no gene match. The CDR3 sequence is CATNRQGRNTIYF. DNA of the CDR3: TGTGCCACCAATAGACAGGGGAGAAACACCATATATTTT.

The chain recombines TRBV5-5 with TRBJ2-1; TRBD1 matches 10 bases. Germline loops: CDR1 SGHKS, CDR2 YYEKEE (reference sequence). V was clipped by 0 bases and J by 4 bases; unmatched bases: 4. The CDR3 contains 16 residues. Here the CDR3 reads CASSLGQGARYNEQFF. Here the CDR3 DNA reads TGTGCCAGCAGCTTGGGACAGGGGGCACGATACAATGAGCAGTTCTTC.

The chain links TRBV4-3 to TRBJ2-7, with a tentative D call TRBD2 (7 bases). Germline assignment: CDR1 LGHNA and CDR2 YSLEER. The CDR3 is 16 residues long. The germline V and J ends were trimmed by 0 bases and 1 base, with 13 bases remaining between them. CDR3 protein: CASSQDSGGQSYEQYF. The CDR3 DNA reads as TGCGCCAGCAGCCAAGATTCCGGGGGGCAATCCTACGAGCAGTACTTC.

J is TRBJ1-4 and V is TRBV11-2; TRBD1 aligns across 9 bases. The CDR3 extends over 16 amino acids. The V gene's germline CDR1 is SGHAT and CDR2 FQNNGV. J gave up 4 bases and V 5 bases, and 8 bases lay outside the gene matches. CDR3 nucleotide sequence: TGTGCCAGCAGCCCCGGGACAGGGCGGAATAATGAAAAACTGTTTTTT. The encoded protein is CASSPGTGRNNEKLFF.

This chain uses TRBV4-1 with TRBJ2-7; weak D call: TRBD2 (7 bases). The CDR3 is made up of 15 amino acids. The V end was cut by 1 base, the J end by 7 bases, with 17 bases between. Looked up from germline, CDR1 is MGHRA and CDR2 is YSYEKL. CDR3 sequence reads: CASSQAGGRDREQYF. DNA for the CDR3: TGCGCCAGCAGCCAAGCGGGGGGCCGGGATAGGGAGCAGTACTTC.

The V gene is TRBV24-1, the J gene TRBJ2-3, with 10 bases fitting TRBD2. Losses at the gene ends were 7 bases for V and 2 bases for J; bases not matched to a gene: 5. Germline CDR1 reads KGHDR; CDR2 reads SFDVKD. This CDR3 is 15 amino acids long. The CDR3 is CATRAGTSVTDTQYF. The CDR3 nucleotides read TGTGCCACCAGGGCCGGGACTAGCGTCACAGATACGCAGTATTTT.

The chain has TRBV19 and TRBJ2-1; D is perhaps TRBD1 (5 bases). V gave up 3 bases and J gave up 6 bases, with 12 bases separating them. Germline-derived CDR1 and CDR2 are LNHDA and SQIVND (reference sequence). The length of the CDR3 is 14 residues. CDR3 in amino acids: CASSISTATNEQFF. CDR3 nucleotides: TGTGCCAGTAGTATTTCGACAGCAACCAATGAGCAGTTCTTC.

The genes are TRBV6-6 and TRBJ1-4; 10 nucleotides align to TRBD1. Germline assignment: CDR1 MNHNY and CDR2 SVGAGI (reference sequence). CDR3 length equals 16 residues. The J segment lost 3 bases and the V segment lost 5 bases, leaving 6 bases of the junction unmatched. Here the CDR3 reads CASSRQGAPANEKLFF. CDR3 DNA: TGTGCCAGCAGTCGACAGGGGGCGCCGGCTAATGAAAAACTGTTTTTT.

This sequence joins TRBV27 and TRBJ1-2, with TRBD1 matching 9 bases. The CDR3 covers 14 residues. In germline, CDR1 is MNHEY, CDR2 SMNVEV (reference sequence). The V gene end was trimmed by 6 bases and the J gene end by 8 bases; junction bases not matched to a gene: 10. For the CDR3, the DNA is TGTGCCAGCAGGCCGTCCGGGACAGGGCCCGGCTACACCTTC. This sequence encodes CASRPSGTGPGYTF.

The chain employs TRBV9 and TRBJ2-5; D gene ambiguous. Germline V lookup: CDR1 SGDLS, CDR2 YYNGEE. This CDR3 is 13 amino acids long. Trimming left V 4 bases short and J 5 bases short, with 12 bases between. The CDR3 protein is CASSPDSRETQYF. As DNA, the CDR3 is TGTGCCAGCAGCCCAGACTCGAGGGAGACCCAGTACTTC.

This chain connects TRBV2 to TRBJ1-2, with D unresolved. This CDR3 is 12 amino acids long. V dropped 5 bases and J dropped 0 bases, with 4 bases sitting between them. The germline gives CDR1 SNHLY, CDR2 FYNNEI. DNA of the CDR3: TGTGCCAGCAGTAGAGCTAACTATGGCTACACCTTC. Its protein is CASSRANYGYTF. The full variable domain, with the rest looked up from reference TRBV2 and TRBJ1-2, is EPEVTQTPSHQVTQMGQEVILRCVPISNHLYFYWYRQILGQKVEFLVSFYNNEISEKSEIFDDQFSVERPDGSNFTLKIRSTKLEDSAMYFCASSRANYGYTFGSGTRLTVV.

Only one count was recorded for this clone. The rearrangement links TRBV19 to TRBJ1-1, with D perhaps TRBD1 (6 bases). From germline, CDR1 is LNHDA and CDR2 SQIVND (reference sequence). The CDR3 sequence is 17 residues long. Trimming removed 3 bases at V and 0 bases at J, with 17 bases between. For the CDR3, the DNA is TGTGCCAGTAGTATTTTCGGCCTAACAGGGCTGAACACTGAAGCTTTCTTT. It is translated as CASSIFGLTGLNTEAFF.